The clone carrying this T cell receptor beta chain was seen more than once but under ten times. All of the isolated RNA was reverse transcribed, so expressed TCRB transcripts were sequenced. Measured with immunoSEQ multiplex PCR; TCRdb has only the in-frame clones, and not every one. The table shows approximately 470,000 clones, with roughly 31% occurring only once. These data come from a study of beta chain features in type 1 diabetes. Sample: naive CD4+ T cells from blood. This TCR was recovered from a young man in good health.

This CDR3 reads CASSMPVTMNTEAFF. The CDR3 DNA reads TGTGCCAGTAGTATGCCAGTGACCATGAACACTGAAGCTTTCTTT. The genes are TRBV19 and TRBJ1-1; no clear D. Trimming removed 3 bases at V and 0 bases at J, with 11 bases between. CDR3 length: 15 amino acids. Germline-derived CDR1 and CDR2 are LNHDA and SQIVND (reference sequence).